This T cell receptor beta chain was documented in a study of vaccination and CD4 T cells after COVID-19. Study-level background: Eight to ten convalescent patients had mild and one had severe PCR-confirmed SARS-CoV-2 disease. Collection of post-COVID samples occurred a median about 100 days after diagnosis, spanning a range of 35 to 161. Stimulation of cells relied on overlapping spike peptides derived from SARS-CoV-2, HCoV-NL63, HCoV-OC43 and HCoV-229E.

Germline CDR1 reads SGHTA; CDR2 reads FQGNSA. V was pared by 5 bases and J by 4 bases, with 7 bases of the junction left unmatched. This CDR3 region has 17 residues. The sample's treatment: approximately 10-day PBMC culture with coronavirus spike peptide pools or control peptides (ViraFEST assay). Researchers reported culturing over 1.5 million PBMCs per well with 8.5 to 10 IU/ml IL-2 and about 10 ug/ml peptide pools. Worth noting for this clonotype: The antigen is undetermined.

The Oncomine TCR Beta short-read assay was applied to DNA of cultured CD4+ T cells. TCRdb recomputed calls from the PCR reads with MiXCR, one row per CDR3 protein. The sample carries fewer than 25,000 distinct CDR3 sequences, approximately 38% recorded once. The sample comprised cultured CD4+ T cells from blood. This receptor was taken from a human donor with COVID-19. The rearrangement links TRBV7-2 to TRBJ2-4, with 14 nucleotides matching TRBD2. The DNA of the CDR3 is TGTGCCAGCAGCACATCTGGACTAGCGGGGGGTAAAAACATTCAGTACTTC. Residues: CASSTSGLAGGKNIQYF.